Here is one T cell receptor (beta chain) with its context. As yet, its antigen is unknown. The sample belongs to a study of vaccination effects on CD4 cells after COVID-19. Study-level background: The study obtained samples from a couple of convalescent patients 16 days and one week before vaccination.

TCRdb's copy holds only in-frame clones and misses some; the assay was immunoSEQ multiplex PCR. The table lists about 34,000 clones, around 78% of them singletons. Viral peptide pools were used in the ViraFEST assay to expand antigen-specific CD4+ T cells, and sequencing came afterward. Once cultured for about 9 days, the cells underwent separation to obtain CD4+ T cells. A PCR test confirmed that the person had SARS-CoV-2 infection between March and December 2020. Researchers reported culturing two million PBMC in each well, adding roughly 10 IU/ml IL-2 and about 9.5 ug/ml peptides. The CDR3 covers 16 residues. The germline V gene has CDR1 SGDLS and CDR2 YYNGEE. The ends were cut back, 0 bases at V and 2 bases at J, with 14 bases in the middle. Whole-study findings and limits: Clonal contraction was marked in infection- and vaccine-induced clones late after vaccination.

The sequence came from a human donor who had a prior SARS-CoV-2 infection. V gene TRBV9 combines with J gene TRBJ1-2; D is uncertain. The input for sequencing was CD4+ T cells from PBMCs cultured with a peptide pool, taken before COVID-19 vaccination. The CDR3 reads CASSVAGDGRNYGYTF. CDR3 DNA: TGTGCCAGCAGCGTAGCTGGTGACGGAAGGAACTATGGCTACACCTTC.